A selection of T cell receptor beta chains follows, all from one sample in a study of CD8+ T cells in alopecia areata. Libraries were prepared by immunoSEQ multiplex PCR; TCRdb keeps only in-frame clonotypes and omits some of them. The sample has about 120,000 clones; about two fifths are singletons. Sequenced material: CD4+ T cells sorted from blood. These receptors were taken from a human donor with alopecia areata. Both conserved end residues are part of each CDR3. Fields, in order: V gene, J gene, clone size, D gene, CDR3 protein, CDR3 DNA. D genes are given only for firm matches. Expanded clones are given a class, and other clones once, few, many or no size at all.

TRBV29-1	TRBJ2-3	-	-	CSVGTGTYTDTQYF	TGCAGCGTTGGTACAGGGACTTACACAGATACGCAGTATTTT
TRBV29-1	TRBJ2-5	few	-	CSVASTGRGTQYF	TGCAGCGTTGCTAGCACAGGCAGGGGGACCCAGTACTTC
TRBV29-1	TRBJ1-4	few	-	CSVGSRTNEKLFF	TGCAGCGTTGGTTCGAGAACTAATGAAAAACTGTTTTTT
TRBV29-1	TRBJ1-5	-	-	CSANFGGINQPQHF	TGCAGCGCCAATTTCGGGGGCATAAATCAGCCCCAGCATTTT
TRBV11-3	TRBJ2-7	-	TRBD1	CASSGTGTGGYEQYF	TGTGCCAGCAGCGGTACCGGGACAGGGGGCTACGAGCAGTACTTC
TRBV28	TRBJ2-7	few	-	CASSFLSGYYEQYF	TGTGCCAGCAGTTTTCTGAGCGGCTACTACGAGCAGTACTTC
TRBV6-5	TRBJ2-3	-	-	CASSSGDTQYF	TGTGCCAGCAGTAGCGGGGATACGCAGTATTTT
TRBV5-1	TRBJ2-1	few	TRBD1	CASSSTGTGVYNEQFF	TGCGCCAGCAGCTCTACCGGGACAGGGGTCTACAATGAGCAGTTCTTC
TRBV7-8	TRBJ1-5	-	-	CASSLGGADSNQPQHF	TGTGCCAGCAGCTTAGGAGGGGCGGATAGCAATCAGCCCCAGCATTTT
TRBV30	TRBJ2-2	-	-	CAHSWTGELFF	TGTGCCCATTCATGGACCGGGGAGCTGTTTTTT
TRBV30	TRBJ2-7	-	TRBD2	CAWSVLAGGAYEQYF	TGTGCCTGGAGTGTCTTGGCGGGGGGAGCCTACGAGCAGTACTTC
TRBV29-1	TRBJ2-7	-	-	CSVEDPCPDFYEQYF	TGCAGCGTTGAAGATCCCTGTCCCGATTTTTACGAGCAGTACTTC
TRBV28	TRBJ2-5	few	-	CASSLRPILQETQYF	TGTGCCAGCAGTTTAAGACCCATCCTCCAAGAGACCCAGTACTTC
TRBV4-3	TRBJ2-1	few	-	CASSHLAERNNEQFF	TGCGCCAGCAGCCACTTGGCGGAACGGAACAATGAGCAGTTCTTC
TRBV29-1	TRBJ1-1	few	-	CSVERGSGTEAFF	TGCAGCGTTGAAAGAGGTTCGGGCACTGAAGCTTTCTTT
TRBV6-6	TRBJ1-3	-	-	CASRSPDGSGNTIYF	TGTGCCAGCAGAAGCCCGGACGGCTCTGGAAACACCATATATTTT
TRBV30	TRBJ1-2	-	-	CAWRAQDGYTF	TGTGCCTGGAGGGCCCAAGATGGCTACACCTTC
TRBV27	TRBJ2-1	-	TRBD2	CASRISGGPYNEQFF	TGTGCCAGCAGGATTAGCGGGGGCCCCTACAATGAGCAGTTCTTC
TRBV29-1	TRBJ2-1	-	-	CSVRTRSYNEQFF	TGCAGCGTAAGGACACGTTCCTACAATGAGCAGTTCTTC
TRBV2	TRBJ2-1	few	TRBD1	CASKRDQGDEQFF	TGTGCCTCCAAGAGGGATCAGGGGGATGAGCAGTTCTTC
TRBV29-1	TRBJ2-7	few	-	CSVVRGSSSYEQYF	TGCAGCGTTGTCCGGGGGTCTTCCTCCTACGAGCAGTACTTC
TRBV7-2	TRBJ2-2	-	-	CASSPWNTGELFF	TGTGCCAGCAGCCCCTGGAACACCGGGGAGCTGTTTTTT
TRBV28	TRBJ2-7	-	-	CASSLLYAQYF	TGTGCCAGCAGTTTACTTTACGCGCAGTACTTC
TRBV18	TRBJ2-4	few	-	CASSPWEVEKNIQYF	TGTGCCAGCTCCCCCTGGGAGGTGGAAAAAAACATTCAGTACTTC
TRBV29-1	TRBJ2-3	-	TRBD1	CSGDRAGTDTQYF	TGCAGCGGCGACAGGGCGGGCACAGATACGCAGTATTTT
TRBV29-1	TRBJ1-1	-	-	CSAAGHLQAFF	TGCAGCGCCGCGGGGCACCTCCAAGCTTTCTTT
TRBV19	TRBJ2-2	many	-	CASSENTGKPGELFF	TGTGCCAGTAGTGAAAATACTGGGAAACCCGGGGAGCTGTTTTTT
TRBV7-8	TRBJ2-2	-	-	CASSFLYPTGELFF	TGTGCCAGCAGCTTTTTATACCCCACCGGGGAGCTGTTTTTT
TRBV7-9	TRBJ2-4	few	-	CASTLRWGVQYF	TGTGCCAGCACCTTACGGTGGGGAGTTCAGTACTTC
TRBV6-6	TRBJ2-7	-	TRBD1	CASSPQQGVVEQYF	TGTGCCAGCAGTCCTCAACAGGGGGTAGTCGAGCAGTACTTC
TRBV4-2	TRBJ2-1	-	-	CASSLNTENEQFF	TGTGCCAGCAGCCTCAATACGGAGAATGAGCAGTTCTTC
TRBV4-2	TRBJ1-2	few	-	CASSQDGAAKGYTF	TGTGCCAGCAGCCAAGATGGGGCGGCTAAGGGCTACACCTTC
TRBV29-1	TRBJ2-7	-	-	CSVAQGSGLEGEQYF	TGCAGCGTTGCTCAGGGTTCGGGCTTAGAGGGCGAGCAGTACTTC
TRBV10-3	TRBJ2-3	many	-	CAISAPRTDTQYF	TGTGCCATCAGTGCCCCCAGGACAGATACGCAGTATTTT
TRBV18	TRBJ2-1	-	TRBD1	CASFIDRAAEQFF	TGTGCCAGCTTTATAGACAGGGCTGCTGAGCAGTTCTTC
TRBV30	TRBJ1-1	-	-	CAWSVSTGTEAFF	TGTGCCTGGAGTGTTTCTACGGGAACTGAAGCTTTCTTT
TRBV7-2	TRBJ1-5	-	-	CASSFGTGNSNQPQHF	TGTGCCAGCAGCTTTGGGACGGGGAATAGCAATCAGCCCCAGCATTTT
TRBV30	TRBJ1-1	-	-	CARRGRAYTEAFF	TGTGCCAGACGGGGACGGGCATACACTGAAGCTTTCTTT
TRBV23-1	TRBJ2-1	few	TRBD2	CASSHLRGEGAFLDNEQFF	TGCGCCAGCAGTCACCTCCGGGGGGAAGGGGCGTTTTTGGACAATGAGCAGTTCTTC
TRBV11-2	TRBJ2-3	many	-	CASRLGGAVTDTQYF	TGTGCCAGCAGGCTGGGGGGGGCGGTGACAGATACGCAGTATTTT
TRBV29-1	TRBJ1-3	-	-	CSVVIWGYSGNTIYF	TGCAGCGTTGTGATCTGGGGATACTCTGGAAACACCATATATTTT
TRBV29-1	TRBJ1-1	-	TRBD1	CSGIGDRLSEAFF	TGCAGCGGGATCGGGGACAGGCTAAGTGAAGCTTTCTTT
TRBV5-6	TRBJ2-1	few	-	CASSPALSSYNEQFF	TGTGCCAGCAGCCCGGCATTAAGCTCCTACAATGAGCAGTTCTTC
TRBV7-9	TRBJ2-7	-	-	CASSLGRGSLYEQYF	TGTGCCAGCAGCTTAGGACGGGGCAGCCTATACGAGCAGTACTTC